This T cell receptor beta chain was observed in a study of cytomegalovirus exposure and HLA in healthy donors. The PCR ran on 60 Vbeta and 13 Jbeta primers. Method: immunoSEQ multiplex PCR; TCRdb's copy keeps in-frame clones and lacks some. The sample has about 190,000 clones, about 81% seen once. Many counts were recorded for this clone. The material sequenced was PBMCs. This clonotype was obtained from a man aged 25-40 years in good health and CMV-seropositive.

The DNA for the CDR3 is TGCGCCAGCAGCTCCTTAAGGGACAGCTTAACCGGGGAGCTGTTTTTT. This gives the protein CASSSLRDSLTGELFF. V is TRBV5-1 and J is TRBJ2-2; 7 bases agree with TRBD1. From germline, CDR1 is SGHRS and CDR2 YFSETQ. After removal of 3 bases from V and 5 bases from J, the junction contained 10 bases not matched to a gene. This CDR3 contains 16 residues.